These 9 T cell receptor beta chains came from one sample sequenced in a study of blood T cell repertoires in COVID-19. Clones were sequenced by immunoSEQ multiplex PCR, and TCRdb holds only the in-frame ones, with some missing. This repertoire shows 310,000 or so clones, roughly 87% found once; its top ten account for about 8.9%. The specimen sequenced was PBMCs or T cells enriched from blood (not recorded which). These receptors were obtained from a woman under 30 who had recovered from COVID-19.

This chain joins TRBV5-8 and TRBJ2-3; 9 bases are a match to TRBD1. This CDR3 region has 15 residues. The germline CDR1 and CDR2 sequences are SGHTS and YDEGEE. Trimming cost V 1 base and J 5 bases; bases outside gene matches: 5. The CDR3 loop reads CASSLNRGPEDTQYF. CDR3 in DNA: TGTGCCAGCAGCTTGAACAGGGGGCCTGAAGATACGCAGTATTTT.

The CDR3, as DNA: TGTGCCAGTAGACCCAGGACAGGGGCCAATCAGCCCCAGCATTTT. Amino acid sequence: CASRPRTGANQPQHF. This chain uses TRBV19 with TRBJ1-5, with 9 bases aligning to TRBD1. Trimming at V came to 6 bases and at J to 3 bases, leaving 6 bases not matched to a gene. From germline, CDR1 is LNHDA and CDR2 SQIVND (reference sequence). The CDR3 consists of 15 residues.

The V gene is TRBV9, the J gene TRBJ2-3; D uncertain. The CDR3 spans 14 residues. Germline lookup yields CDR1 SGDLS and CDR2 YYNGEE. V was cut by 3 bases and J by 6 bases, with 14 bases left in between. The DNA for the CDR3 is TGTGCCAGCAGCGCCATCGGCGGAGAGGATACGCAGTATTTT. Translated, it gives CASSAIGGEDTQYF.

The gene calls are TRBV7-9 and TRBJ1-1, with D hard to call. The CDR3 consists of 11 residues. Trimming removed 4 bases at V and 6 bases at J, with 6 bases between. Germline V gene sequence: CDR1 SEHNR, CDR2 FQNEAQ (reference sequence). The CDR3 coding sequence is TGTGCCAGCAGCTCTCCTCCTGAAGCTTTCTTT. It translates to CASSSPPEAFF.

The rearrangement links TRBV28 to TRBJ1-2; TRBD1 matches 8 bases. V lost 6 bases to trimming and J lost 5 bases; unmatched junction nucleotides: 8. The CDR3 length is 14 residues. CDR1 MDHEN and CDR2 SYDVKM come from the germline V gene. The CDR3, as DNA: TGTGCCAGCAGGTTACGACAGGGGTGGTATGGCTACACCTTC. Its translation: CASRLRQGWYGYTF.

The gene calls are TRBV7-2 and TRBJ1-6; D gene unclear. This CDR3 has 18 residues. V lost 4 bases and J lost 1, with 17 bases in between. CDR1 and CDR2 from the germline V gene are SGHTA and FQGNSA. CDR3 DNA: TGTGCCAGCAGCTCCCGAGCTGTATCCGGTTCCTATAATTCACCCCTCCACTTT. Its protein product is CASSSRAVSGSYNSPLHF.

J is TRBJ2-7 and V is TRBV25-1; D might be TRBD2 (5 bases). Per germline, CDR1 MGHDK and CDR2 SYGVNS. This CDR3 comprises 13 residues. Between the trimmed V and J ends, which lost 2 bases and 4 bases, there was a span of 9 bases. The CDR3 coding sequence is TGTGCCAGCAGTGAAGGCGGAGGTTACGAGCAGTACTTC. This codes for CASSEGGGYEQYF.

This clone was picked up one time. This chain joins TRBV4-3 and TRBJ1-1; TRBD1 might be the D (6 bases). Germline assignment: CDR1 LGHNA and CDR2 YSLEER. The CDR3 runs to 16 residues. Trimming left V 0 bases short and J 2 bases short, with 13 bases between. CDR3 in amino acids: CASSQDRGGVNTEAFF. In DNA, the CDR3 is TGCGCCAGCAGCCAAGATAGGGGGGGAGTAAACACTGAAGCTTTCTTT.

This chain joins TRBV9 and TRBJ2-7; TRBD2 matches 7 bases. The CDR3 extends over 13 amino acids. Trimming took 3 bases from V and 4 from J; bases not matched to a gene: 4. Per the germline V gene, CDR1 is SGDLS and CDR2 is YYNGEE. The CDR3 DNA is TGTGCCAGCAGCGATGGCGGGAGTTACGAGCAGTACTTC. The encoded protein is CASSDGGSYEQYF.